Listed below are T cell receptor beta chains from one sample, sequenced in a study of naive and memory T cell subsets. TCRdb re-analysed the UMI-ligation and nested PCR reads in MiXCR, keeping a single row per CDR3 protein. The profile covers 29,000 or so distinct CDR3 sequences, with about 10% appearing a single time and 17% taken by the ten largest. The sequencing input was effector memory CD4+ T cells from blood. The receptors originated from a human donor in good health. Both conserved end residues are part of each CDR3. The D gene is left open where the match is weak. For some rows the clone size is stated as once, few or many, or as a class when expanded; others skip it.

TRBJ2-3 | NA | TRBV9 | many | TGTGCCAGCAGCGTAGGGGCAGCAGGTCAGTCGGATACGCAGTATTTT | CASSVGAAGQSDTQYF
TRBJ1-5 | NA | TRBV21-1 | many | TGTGCCAGCAGCAGGGGGGGCAATCAGCCCCAGCATTTT | CASSRGGNQPQHF
TRBJ2-4 | TRBD2 | TRBV27 | many | TGTGCCATCCTGAGCGGGGGGAAATCGTTAGCCAAAAACATTCAGTACTTC | CAILSGGKSLAKNIQYF
TRBJ2-5 | TRBD1 | TRBV6-2/TRBV6-3 | NA | TGTGCCAGCACGACCGGGACAGGGATCGTTGGCCAAGAGACCCAGTACTTC | CASTTGTGIVGQETQYF
TRBJ2-1 | NA | TRBV19 | many | TGTGCCAGTAGTGTCGGGATTTACAATGAGCAGTTCTTC | CASSVGIYNEQFF
TRBJ1-3 | NA | TRBV6-5 | NA | TGTGCCAGCGGGAGCGGGGTTGGTGGAGGAAACACCATATATTTT | CASGSGVGGGNTIYF
TRBJ1-4 | NA | TRBV28 | many | TGTGCCAGCAGGACAGGTGGAGAAAAACTGTTTTTT | CASRTGGEKLFF
TRBJ2-3 | TRBD1 | TRBV28 | few | TGTGCCAGCAGCCCTCGCAGACAGGGGATGGATACGCAGTATTTT | CASSPRRQGMDTQYF
TRBJ2-1 | NA | TRBV18 | many | TGTGCCAGCTCACCACCGGGCAGTTCCTACAATGAGCAGTTCTTC | CASSPPGSSYNEQFF
TRBJ2-7 | TRBD2 | TRBV12-3/TRBV12-4 | NA | TGTGCCAGCGTGGAGAGACTAGCGTACGAGCAGTACTTC | CASVERLAYEQYF
TRBJ2-2 | TRBD2 | TRBV7-2 | NA | TGTGCCAGCAGCTTAGACGTAGCGGGGGGGCCAAGAGGGGAGCTGTTTTTT | CASSLDVAGGPRGELFF
TRBJ1-5 | TRBD1 | TRBV6-6 | many | TGTGCCAGCAGTAAAAGAGACAGGGCCAATCAGCCCCAGCATTTT | CASSKRDRANQPQHF
TRBJ2-5 | TRBD1 | TRBV27 | few | TGTGCCAGCAGTTTAAAGTACAGGGGCCAGACCCAGTACTTC | CASSLKYRGQTQYF
TRBJ2-3 | TRBD2 | TRBV7-2 | few | TGTGCCAGCAGCGCCCGCCCCGGACTAGCGGGCACCCCAGATACGCAGTATTTT | CASSARPGLAGTPDTQYF
TRBJ2-1 | NA | TRBV11-3 | many | TGTGCCAGCAGTTTCCACGGGGAGGTTTACAATGAGCAGTTCTTC | CASSFHGEVYNEQFF
TRBJ1-2 | NA | TRBV5-1 | NA | TGCGCCAGCAGCTTGGCCGCAGGGACTAACTATGGCTACACCTTC | CASSLAAGTNYGYTF
TRBJ2-4 | TRBD1 | TRBV28 | many | TGTGCCAGCAGTCTCAGGACAGGGAGTCAGTACTTC | CASSLRTGSQYF
TRBJ1-2 | NA | TRBV4-3 | NA | TGCGCCAGCAGCCAAGATTCTGGAAGGACTAACTATGGCTACACCTTC | CASSQDSGRTNYGYTF
TRBJ2-5 | NA | TRBV7-6 | NA | TGTGCCAGCAGCCGAACAACCGCAGGGGTCGGGGAGACCCAGTACTTC | CASSRTTAGVGETQYF
TRBJ2-1 | NA | TRBV7-2 | NA | TGTGCCAGCAGCGCAAGAGGGGCGTACGATGAGCAGTTCTTC | CASSARGAYDEQFF
TRBJ1-3 | NA | TRBV10-3 | NA | TGTGCCATCGGCAGGGGTCAGGCTGGAAACACCATATATTTT | CAIGRGQAGNTIYF
TRBJ1-5 | NA | TRBV6-5 | NA | TGTGCCAGCAGTTACCGGGCCGGTCAGCCCCAGCATTTT | CASSYRAGQPQHF
TRBJ1-1 | NA | TRBV7-9 | NA | TGTGCCAGCAGCTGGGACACACGATCATTTAACACTGAAGCTTTCTTT | CASSWDTRSFNTEAFF
TRBJ2-5 | NA | TRBV3-1 | many | TGTGCCAGCAGAGAAACAGAGACCCAGTACTTC | CASRETETQYF
TRBJ1-6 | TRBD1 | TRBV5-8 | NA | TGTGCCAGCAGCCGGGACAGGAGGGGACCTAACAATTCACCCCTCCACTTT | CASSRDRRGPNNSPLHF
TRBJ2-7 | NA | TRBV6-5 | many | TGTGCCAGCAGTCCCCTCGGAGGGGGCGGAAAGCAGTACTTC | CASSPLGGGGKQYF
TRBJ1-1 | TRBD1 | TRBV7-2 | many | TGTGCCAGCAGCGGGACAGGGTTTGAGGGGGCTTTCTTT | CASSGTGFEGAFF
TRBJ1-1 | TRBD1 | TRBV20-1 | few | TGCAGTGCTAGAGCACAGGGGAGGAGCACTGAAGCTTTCTTT | CSARAQGRSTEAFF
TRBJ1-5 | TRBD1 | TRBV20-1 | many | TGCAGTGCTAGGATCGACGGGACAGAGAATCAGCCCCAGCATTTT | CSARIDGTENQPQHF
TRBJ2-1 | TRBD2 | TRBV19 | NA | TGTGCCAGTAGTACGACTAGCGGGGGAAGCTACAATGAGCAGTTCTTC | CASSTTSGGSYNEQFF
TRBJ2-1 | TRBD2 | TRBV24-1 | NA | TGTGCCACCAGTGATGGGACTAGCGGGGTATACAATGAGCAGTTCTTC | CATSDGTSGVYNEQFF
TRBJ2-7 | TRBD2 | TRBV20-1 | NA | TGCAGTGCGGCGGGAGGTGCTGGGGAGCAGTACTTC | CSAAGGAGEQYF
TRBJ2-7 | TRBD2 | TRBV12-3/TRBV12-4 | few | TGTGCCAGCAGTTGGGGGGGGTACGAGCAGTACTTC | CASSWGGYEQYF
TRBJ2-3 | NA | TRBV2 | many | TGTGCCAGCAGTGAAAGTGAGGGGGGGCCCTTAAGCACAGATACGCAGTATTTT | CASSESEGGPLSTDTQYF
TRBJ2-1 | NA | TRBV7-3 | NA | TGTGCCAGCAGCTGGACATCGAACAATGAGCAGTTCTTC | CASSWTSNNEQFF